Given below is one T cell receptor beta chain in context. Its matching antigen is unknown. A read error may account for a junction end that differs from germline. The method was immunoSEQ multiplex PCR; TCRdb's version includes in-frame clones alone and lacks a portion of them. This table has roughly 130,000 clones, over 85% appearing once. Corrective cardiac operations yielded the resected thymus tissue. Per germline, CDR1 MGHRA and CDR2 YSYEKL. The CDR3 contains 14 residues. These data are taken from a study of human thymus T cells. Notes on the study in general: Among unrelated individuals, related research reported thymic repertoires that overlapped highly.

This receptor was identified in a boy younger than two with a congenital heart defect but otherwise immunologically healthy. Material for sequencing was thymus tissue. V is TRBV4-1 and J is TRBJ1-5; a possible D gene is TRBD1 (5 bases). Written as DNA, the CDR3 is TGCGCCAGCAGCCAAGAACAGGAGGATCAGCGCCAGCATTTT. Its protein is CASSQEQEDQRQHF.